This T cell receptor (beta chain) appears in the sequencing data of a study of cytomegalovirus exposure and HLA in healthy donors. Study in general: Earlier work reported roughly 120 million unique TCR beta sequences from approximately 180 million T cells.

V lost 7 bases and J lost 5; bases outside the gene matches: 3. CDR3 size: 13 residues. CDR1 is SQVTM and CDR2 is ANQGSEA in the germline V gene. The primer mix had 60 Vbeta and 13 Jbeta primers. Profiling relied on immunoSEQ multiplex PCR, and the TCRdb table lists in-frame clones only, not all of them. The data show 150,000 or so clones, over 75% seen once. There are a few counts of this clone. The sequence came from a woman under 40 in good health and CMV-seronegative. The sequenced sample was PBMCs. The chain couples TRBV29-1 to TRBJ2-1; TRBD1 matches 12 bases. The CDR3 reads CSGGTGGNNEQFF. CDR3 sequence (DNA): TGCAGCGGCGGGACAGGGGGCAACAATGAGCAGTTCTTC.